The 15 T cell receptor beta chains listed next were all sequenced from one sample in a study of T cells after yellow fever vaccination. TCRdb re-derived calls from the 5' RACE reads in MiXCR, one entry per CDR3 protein. Of under 350,000 distinct CDR3 sequences listed, roughly 4.3% are singletons. The sequencing used PBMCs, collected 5 days after the yellow fever booster vaccination. The receptors derive from a man aged 18 to 29 who received the YFV17D yellow fever vaccine.

This chain joins TRBV11-2 and TRBJ2-1; 10 bases line up with TRBD2. This CDR3 has 16 amino acids. Germline CDR1 is SGHAT and CDR2 is FQNNGV. The trim removed 2 bases at V and 8 bases at J, leaving 9 bases unmatched. The DNA of the CDR3 is TGTGCCAGCAGCTTAATGAGCGGGGGGGCCGTCGATGAGCAGTTCTTC. It yields the protein CASSLMSGGAVDEQFF.

This clonotype was seen many times. The V call is TRBV7-2, the J call TRBJ2-3, with 9 nucleotides matching TRBD2. The V segment lost 4 bases and the J segment 4 bases; nucleotides outside the gene matches: 6. Per germline, CDR1 SGHTA and CDR2 FQGNSA. The CDR3 runs to 15 residues. The CDR3 sequence: CASSYAGGLSDTQYF. DNA for the CDR3: TGTGCCAGCAGCTACGCGGGGGGGCTCTCAGATACGCAGTATTTT.

This clonotype has only one observation. The chain carries TRBV7-9 and TRBJ1-1; the D is unclear. V was shortened by 1 base and J by 0 bases, with 12 bases between the two germline ends. The CDR3 runs 16 residues. Germline V CDR1 and CDR2: SEHNR, FQNEAQ (reference sequence). CDR3 protein: CASSLGPSEMNTEAFF. CDR3 bases: TGTGCCAGCAGCTTAGGACCGTCCGAGATGAACACTGAAGCTTTCTTT. Drawing the rest from reference TRBV7-9 and TRBJ1-1, the complete variable domain is DTGVSQNPRHKITKRGQNVTFRCDPISEHNRLYWYRQTLGQGPEFLTYFQNEAQLEKSRLLSDRFSAERPKGSFSTLEIQRTEQGDSAMYLCASSLGPSEMNTEAFFGQGTRLTVV.

The chain has TRBV11-3 and TRBJ2-1; TRBD2 aligns across 7 bases. The CDR3 runs to 16 residues. Germline assignment: CDR1 SGHNT and CDR2 YENEEA. The junction had 13 bases not matched to a gene; V was cut back by 2 bases and J by 9 bases. The chain's CDR3 is CASSLSQSGGQGEQFF. The CDR3 region has the DNA TGTGCCAGCAGCTTATCCCAGTCGGGGGGTCAGGGTGAGCAGTTCTTC.

This chain uses TRBV20-1 with TRBJ1-3, with a tentative D call TRBD1 (5 bases). The germline V gene encodes CDR1 DFQATT and CDR2 SNEGSKA (reference sequence). Trimming took off 6 bases at V and 0 bases at J, with 12 bases between the two ends. The CDR3 extends over 14 amino acids. The CDR3 DNA reads TGCAGTGCCCTGTGGGGGTCCTCTGGAAACACCATATATTTT. Its translation is CSALWGSSGNTIYF.

In this sample, this clonotype turned up many times. The chain links TRBV5-1 to TRBJ1-1; D gene unclear. Germline assignment: CDR1 SGHRS and CDR2 YFSETQ. Trimming removed 2 bases at V and 0 bases at J, with 8 bases between. The CDR3 runs to 14 residues. The CDR3 spells CASSFRGLNTEAFF. As DNA, the CDR3 is TGCGCCAGCAGCTTTCGAGGGCTGAACACTGAAGCTTTCTTT. Based on the CDR3 plus reference TRBV5-1 and TRBJ1-1, the full variable domain is KAGVTQTPRYLIKTRGQQVTLSCSPISGHRSVSWYQQTPGQGLQFLFEYFSETQRNKGNFPGRFSGRQFSNSRSEMNVSTLELGDSALYLCASSFRGLNTEAFFGQGTRLTVV.

This clonotype was counted at least ten times. The V and J genes are TRBV6-2 or TRBV6-3 and TRBJ2-7, with 10 bases aligning to TRBD2. The CDR3 extends over 15 amino acids. Germline V gives CDR1 MNHEY, CDR2 SVGEGT. After removal of 4 bases from V and 4 bases from J, the junction contained 7 bases not matched to a gene. The CDR3 DNA follows: TGTGCCAGCAGTTCCCTAGCGGGGGTCCCTTACGAGCAGTACTTC. Protein: CASSSLAGVPYEQYF.

This clonotype was counted many times. The chain is built from TRBV5-4 and TRBJ2-1; D gene uncertain. The CDR3 is made up of 15 amino acids. Germline assignment: CDR1 SGHNT and CDR2 YYREEE (reference sequence). V was clipped by 0 bases and J by 0 bases, with 7 bases between them. CDR3 residues: CASSLASSSYNEQFF. CDR3 nucleotide sequence: TGTGCCAGCAGCTTGGCTTCGAGCTCCTACAATGAGCAGTTCTTC.

This clonotype has a handful of counts. The chain carries TRBV5-4 and TRBJ2-7; D not certain. CDR3 size: 12 residues. CDR1 and CDR2 (germline): SGHNT, YYREEE (reference sequence). With 4 bases removed from V and 6 bases from J, the gap between germline ends came to 11 bases. The CDR3 DNA reads TGTGCCAGCAGCCAATGGGTCGGCGAGCAGTACTTC. Protein sequence: CASSQWVGEQYF.

This clonotype was seen repeatedly, ten times or more. This chain connects TRBV21-1 to TRBJ1-6; the table gives TRBD1 as D, unverified against the DNA. TRBV21-1 is a known pseudogene. The CDR3 spans 14 residues. CDR3: CASSKGQGNSPLHF. The DNA of the CDR3 is TGTGCCAGCAGCAAAGGACAGGGTAATTCACCCCTCCACTTT.

The table lists this clonotype with many counts. This chain uses TRBV4-3 with TRBJ1-2; D is perhaps TRBD1 (6 bases). Trimming removed 1 base at V and 5 bases at J, with 8 bases between. Germline V gene data show CDR1 as LGHNA and CDR2 as YSLEER. There are 13 residues in the CDR3. Here the CDR3 DNA reads TGCGCCAGCAGCCAAGGAGGGGGTTATGGCTACACCTTC. Translating gives CASSQGGGYGYTF.

The chain uses TRBV7-2 and TRBJ2-3, with D unclear. The CDR3 totals 14 residues. Germline V gene data show CDR1 as SGHTA and CDR2 as FQGNSA. V lost 5 bases and J 1 base, leaving 10 bases between the germline ends. DNA for the CDR3: TGTGCCAGCAGCAACGACTGGGGCACAGATACGCAGTATTTT. Translating gives CASSNDWGTDTQYF. The variable domain in full, completed from reference TRBV7-2 and TRBJ2-3, reads GAGVSQSPSNKVTEKGKDVELRCDPISGHTALYWYRQSLGQGLEFLIYFQGNSAPDKSGLPSDRFSAERTGGSVSTLTIQRTQQEDSAVYLCASSNDWGTDTQYFGPGTRLTVL.

This clonotype was seen repeatedly, ten times or more. V and J are TRBV7-9 and TRBJ2-1; D not certain. The CDR3 runs to 11 residues. CDR1 is SEHNR and CDR2 is FQNEAQ in the germline V gene (reference sequence). The ends were cut back, 3 bases at V and 9 bases at J, with 6 bases in the middle. The CDR3 here is CASSFLGEQFF. For the CDR3, the DNA is TGTGCCAGCAGCTTTTTAGGTGAGCAGTTCTTC.

This clonotype was seen only a few times. The chain uses TRBV30 and TRBJ2-3; possible D gene TRBD1, 5 bases. The V end lost 1 base, the J end lost 3 bases, and 17 bases lay between the germline ends. CDR1 and CDR2 (germline): GTSNPN, SVGIG (reference sequence). The CDR3 loop spans 16 amino acids. CDR3: CAWSDLPQGGTDTQYF. The CDR3 DNA is TGTGCCTGGAGTGATCTACCCCAGGGTGGGACAGATACGCAGTATTTT. Full variable domain (rest looked up from reference TRBV30 and TRBJ2-3): SQTIHQWPATLVQPVGSPLSLECTVEGTSNPNLYWYRQAAGRGLQLLFYSVGIGQISSEVPQNLSASRPQDRQFILSSKKLLLSDSGFYLCAWSDLPQGGTDTQYFGPGTRLTVL.

A few counts support this clonotype. The chain carries TRBV7-8 and TRBJ2-7, with 7 bases identical to TRBD2. The junction had 4 bases not matched to a gene; V was cut back by 3 bases and J by 2 bases. This CDR3 comprises 14 residues. From germline, CDR1 is SGHVS and CDR2 FQNEAQ. The CDR3: CASSFGTIAYEQYF. The DNA of the CDR3 is TGTGCCAGCAGCTTCGGGACTATAGCCTACGAGCAGTACTTC. The whole variable domain, remainder taken from reference TRBV7-8 and TRBJ2-7, is GAGVSQSPRYKVAKRGQDVALRCDPISGHVSLFWYQQALGQGPEFLTYFQNEAQLDKSGLPSDRFFAERPEGSVSTLKIQRTQQEDSAVYLCASSFGTIAYEQYFGPGTRLTVT.